This T cell receptor (beta chain) was obtained from a study of cytomegalovirus exposure and HLA in healthy donors (TCRdb year 2017). Notes on the research overall: An earlier analysis of several hundred of the donors reported about 300 Gb of sequence data and around 120 million unique TCR beta sequences obtained from 180 million or so T cells. An early release that covered fewer than 800 HLA-typed donors contained around 300 gigabases of sequencing data and tens of millions of unique TCR sequences. Of the 398 genotyped donors, about 84% fell in the genetic ancestry cluster associated with self-reported Caucasian donors. The study was designed to test whether signatures of past pathogen exposure could be identified by cataloging public T cell receptors. Using immunosequencing, the study profiled T cell repertoires from some 670 subjects and related those repertoires to cytomegalovirus serostatus. Besides the first cohort of about 730 subjects, a separate validation cohort made up of over 100 different subjects was used. To predict cytomegalovirus infection status, the study brought together high-throughput TCR immunosequencing, statistical association of individual TCRs with disease status, and machine learning. In a later analysis, previously published TCR beta repertoires from hundreds of donors were re-analyzed and high-resolution HLA genotyping was added so that TCR occurrence patterns could be studied. Rather than drawing on any new phenotypic data, the later analysis identified candidate immune exposures from TCR beta sequences and the way those sequences occurred across donors. An earlier analysis of fewer than 750 of the donors used high-throughput TCR beta sequencing to judge whether each TCR beta V gene segment behaved as functional or pseudogenic. Donor age, sex, ethnicity and CMV serostatus were compiled together with the repertoire data. A later genetic analysis used genome-wide SNP genotypes for about 65% of the roughly 700 donors, treating that subset as a discovery cohort. All discovery cohort repertoires had been generated using a single sequencing platform. HLA typing covered class I and class II loci at four-digit resolution. The number of donors typed differed by locus, with roughly 620-630 for A, B, C, DRB1 and DQB1, around 500 for DQA1, nearly 610 for DPA1, and over 400 for DPB1. Roughly five DR-DQ haplotypes were handled as single units for association and clustering, since linkage in the cohort was strong. Among 300 to 450 genotyped donors of the cohort, an average of approximately 230,000 unique TCR beta nucleotide sequences were sequenced per donor, roughly 20% of them non-productive. The investigation overall reported the following: An earlier analysis of roughly 570 of the donors showed that most TCR beta V segments appeared in productive rearrangements either about 87% or about 30% of the time, which broadly matched IMGT annotations. The only immune exposure information available for the cohort was CMV serostatus. While some public TCRs were present in many individuals, most TCR sequences turned up only very rarely across donors. A further reported finding was that TCR beta sequences accurately predicted the HLA-A and HLA-B alleles for most subjects in the first cohort. In both the original and validation cohorts, the classifier was reported to diagnose cytomegalovirus status with high specificity and sensitivity. The 87-base-pair reads could not distinguish some IMGT-functional V segments, including TRBV6-2 and TRBV6-3, so those segments were excluded. Because HLA typing was unavailable for some donors at each locus, only the typed subset was used in association tests. In this cohort, only TCR beta chains were sequenced, and detectable features were limited by the absence of alpha or paired-chain data. When HLA alleles, especially DR and DQ, strongly co-occurred, TCR associations were difficult to assign to individual alleles. The authors suggested that the approach could potentially be generalized to other disease states and immunological phenotypes. Compared with equally common non-associated chains, HLA-associated TCR beta chains in a later analysis were more clonally expanded and had lower generation probabilities. A group of highly shared sequence variants was considered likely to be a technical artifact of the sequencing pipeline. An association between a missense DCLRE1C variant and V-gene and J-gene trimming of TCR beta chains was found in a later genetic analysis and replicated in an independent cohort. According to a later genetic analysis, donors in an Asian-associated ancestry cluster had fewer N-insertions in productive TCRs than the approximately 710-donor mean. In a later analysis, TCR association rates were found to vary across HLA loci, with the most associated TCRs seen for DRB1 alleles and the fewest for HLA-C alleles. Linkage disequilibrium might explain the correlated functional status among segregating V segments, but an unknown experimental factor could not be excluded. In vitro tests confirmed that a few of the cytomegalovirus-associated TCR beta chains recognize cytomegalovirus antigens. Because counts were too low, about 18 rarely observed V segments, including chromosome 9 orphons, were left out of the earlier analysis of roughly 600 of the donors. At a false discovery rate of 0.05, a later analysis linked around 17,000 TCR beta sequences to specific HLA alleles. In a later analysis, most CMV-associated TCR beta chains were found to appear HLA-restricted, with HLA associations seemingly driven largely by CMV exposure. Sequencing depth was assumed to be roughly uniform across donors in the presence/absence analyses, though that assumption may not hold. The study listed 164 TCR beta chains as associated with cytomegalovirus. Several of the top co-occurrence clusters appeared to be linked to parvovirus B19, influenza, CMV and Epstein-Barr virus, according to a later analysis.

In total, roughly 670 healthy bone marrow donors made up the cohort. At the time of sampling, all cohort members were nominally healthy, though unrecorded immune exposures were likely present. The donor tested CMV seropositive and was one of the 289 seropositive cohort members. A peripheral blood sample was provided by each donor, and peripheral blood mononuclear cells were used for TCR beta sequencing. Genomic DNA extraction from the blood cell samples was performed with the Qiagen DNeasy Blood Extraction Kit. With regard to this clone: Its antigen is unknown. Qualities for individual bases were not recorded, and no much larger clone is one base off.

From the germline V gene, CDR1 is KGHSH and CDR2 is LQKENI. Counted from cysteine to phenylalanine, this CDR3 has 15 amino acids. The retained sequence is limited to the CDR3, 45 bases, with the frame set at the first base. Trimming takes 1 base from V and 2 bases from J, and the germline ends sit 8 bases apart. Library creation used the immunoSEQ multiplex PCR assay. For the multiplex PCR, a mixture combining 60 forward primers for TCR Vbeta segments and 13 reverse primers for TCR Jbeta segments was used. Amplification of the CDR3 region of rearranged TCR beta genes was performed with a multiplex PCR assay on genomic DNA. On the Illumina HiSeq System, the amplified TCR beta libraries were sequenced as 87-base-pair reads. The authors' analysis ran thus. A later analysis counted about 80 million unique TCR beta chains across the 550 to 700 repertoires, and 9 million to 14 million of these chains were shared by at least two donors. To remove PCR and sequencing errors, raw reads were error-corrected and collapsed into unique sequences using a nearest-neighbor algorithm that merged closely related sequences. To assign V, D and J gene segments, CDR3 sequences were aligned to IMGT reference sequences. For a sequence to be retained, a match of at least six nucleotides was required to both a V gene segment and a J gene segment. Rearrangements were classified as productive when the CDR3 lacked stop codons and remained in frame with V and J, and all other rearrangements were classified as non-productive. CDR3 was defined according to IMGT convention as the region running from the second conserved V-encoded cysteine to the conserved J-encoded phenylalanine. Sequences without an unambiguous match to a single V gene segment were excluded from the earlier analysis of almost 600 of the donors. In an earlier analysis of several hundred of the donors, V segments were called functional above 56.7% productive rearrangements and were called segregating when the between-donor standard deviation exceeded 5%. A statistical classification framework was developed to diagnose cytomegalovirus status using the catalog of TCR beta chain sequences. In a later analysis, V and J genes were assigned by comparing TCR nucleotide sequences against IMGT/GENE-DB human TR gene sequences. Using the TCRdist pipeline, a later analysis assigned CDR3 sequences along with most-parsimonious VDJ recombination scenarios. In a later analysis, every TCR beta chain was defined by the combination of its CDR3 amino acid sequence and its V-gene family, and reads without a unique V-gene family were dropped. As a way to deal with suspected cross-contamination and a sequencing artifact, a later analysis dropped more than 500 nucleotide sequences that were highly shared and had low generation probability. A later analysis calculated a clonal expansion index for each public chain from normalized within-repertoire ranks of inferred template counts. In a later analysis, generation probabilities were computed with a VDJ recombination model fitted to out-of-frame rearrangements, and the resulting probabilities were checked against IGoR. In a later analysis, TCR-TCR, TCR-HLA and TCR-CMV co-occurrence was scored with hypergeometric tests, and a repertoire-size bias correction was applied to TCR pairs. A later analysis estimated false discovery rates by permuting HLA or CMV assignments 20 times. A later analysis grouped co-occurring TCRs with DBSCAN, adding TCRdist sequence similarity when clustering within HLA-allele-positive subsets. Co-occurrence clustering excluded repertoires with fewer than 30,000 or more than 120,000 public chains, plus five with anomalous nucleotide sharing. TCRdb re-hosts the immuneACCESS table, in-frame sequences only. Its copies lack some clones; in the studies checked, an unresolved V gene accounts for under half of them, and the cause for the rest is not known. That table supplies the V and J calls and clone size; D and trimming were determined from the DNA. The sample table lists around 150,000 clones, 55% to 80% of them with a count of one. The top ten clones comprise around 7.1% of the sample.

The receptor comes from a woman in her sixties in good health and CMV-seropositive. The material sequenced was PBMCs. Rearrangement joined TRBV18 to TRBJ1-4, with TRBD1 tentatively as D gene (6 bases match). CDR3 sequence: CASSPRQGTNEKLFF. The nucleotide sequence reads TGTGCCAGCTCACCACGGCAGGGGACTAATGAAAAACTGTTTTTT.